This T cell receptor beta chain was sequenced in a study of T-cell memory formation after mild COVID-19. Study information: TCR clustering was largely donor specific.

As for this clonotype: Its antigen is unknown.

Study results and limitations: Proof of SARS-CoV-2 specificity was absent for the second-wave clones that crested on day 37. CD4/CD8 balance characterized clones contracting day 15 to 85, and CD4+ skew characterized later expanders.

TCRdb re-called the 5' RACE reads with MiXCR, one entry per CDR3 protein. The profile shows some 440,000 distinct CDR3 sequences, about 23% of them singletons. The germline CDR1 and CDR2 sequences are LGHNA and YNFKEQ. Trimming removed 1 base from V and 10 bases from J; junction bases left unmatched: 4. The length of the CDR3 is 13 residues. The chain employs TRBV4-2 and TRBJ1-1; 9 positions match TRBD1. The clonotype comes from an adult woman who had mild COVID-19 (a few samples of this study predate the infection). Cell type and time point are not known. The sequenced sample was PBMCs or a T cell subset sorted from them (not recorded which). The DNA for the CDR3 is TGTGCCAGCAGCCAAGGAGACAGGGGGGGAGCTTTCTTT. This sequence encodes CASSQGDRGGAFF.